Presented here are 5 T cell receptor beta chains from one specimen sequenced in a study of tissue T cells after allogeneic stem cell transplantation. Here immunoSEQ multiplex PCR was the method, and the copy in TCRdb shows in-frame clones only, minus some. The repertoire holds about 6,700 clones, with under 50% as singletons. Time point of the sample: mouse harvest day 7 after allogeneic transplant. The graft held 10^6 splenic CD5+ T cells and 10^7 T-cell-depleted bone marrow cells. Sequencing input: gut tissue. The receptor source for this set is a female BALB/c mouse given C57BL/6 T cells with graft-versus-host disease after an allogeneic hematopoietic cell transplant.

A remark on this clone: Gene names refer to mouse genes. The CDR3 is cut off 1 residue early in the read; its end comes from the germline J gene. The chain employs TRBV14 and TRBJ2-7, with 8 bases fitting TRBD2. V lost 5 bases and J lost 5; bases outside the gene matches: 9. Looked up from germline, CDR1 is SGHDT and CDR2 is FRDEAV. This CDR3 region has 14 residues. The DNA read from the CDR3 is TGTGCCAGCAGCCTCCGGGGGGGGCGCGATGAACAGTAC. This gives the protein CASSLRGGRDEQY. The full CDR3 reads CASSLRGGRDEQYF.

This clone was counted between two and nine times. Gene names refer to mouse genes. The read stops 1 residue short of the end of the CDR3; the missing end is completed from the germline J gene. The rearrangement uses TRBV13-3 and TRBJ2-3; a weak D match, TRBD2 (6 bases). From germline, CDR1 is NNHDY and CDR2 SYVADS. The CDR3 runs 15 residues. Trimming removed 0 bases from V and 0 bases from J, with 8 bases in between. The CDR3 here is CASSDVGGSAETLYF. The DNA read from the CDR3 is TGTGCCAGCAGTGATGTTGGGGGTAGTGCAGAAACGCTGTAT.

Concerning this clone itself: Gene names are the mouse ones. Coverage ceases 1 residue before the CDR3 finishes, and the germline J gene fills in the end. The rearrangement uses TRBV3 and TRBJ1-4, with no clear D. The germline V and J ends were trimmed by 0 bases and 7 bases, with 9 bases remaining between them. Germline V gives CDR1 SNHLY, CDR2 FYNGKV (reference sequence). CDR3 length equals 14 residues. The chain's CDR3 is CASSLASLTERLFF. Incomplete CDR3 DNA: TGTGCCAGCAGCTTAGCCAGCCTCACCGAAAGATTATTT. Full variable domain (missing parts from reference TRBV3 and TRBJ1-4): GPKVLQIPSHQIIDMGQMVTLNCDPVSNHLYFYWYKQILGQQMEFLVNFYNGKVMEKSKLFKDQFSVERPDGSYFTLKIQPTALEDSAVYFCASSLASLTERLFFGHGTKLSVL.

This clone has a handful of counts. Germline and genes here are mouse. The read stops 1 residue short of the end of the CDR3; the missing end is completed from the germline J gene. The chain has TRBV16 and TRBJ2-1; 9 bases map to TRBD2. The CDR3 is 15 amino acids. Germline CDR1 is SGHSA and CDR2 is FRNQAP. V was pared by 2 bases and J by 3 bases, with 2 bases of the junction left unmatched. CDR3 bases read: TGTGCAAGCAGCTTAAAGGACTGGGGCTATGCTGAGCAGTTC. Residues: CASSLKDWGYAEQF. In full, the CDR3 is CASSLKDWGYAEQFF.

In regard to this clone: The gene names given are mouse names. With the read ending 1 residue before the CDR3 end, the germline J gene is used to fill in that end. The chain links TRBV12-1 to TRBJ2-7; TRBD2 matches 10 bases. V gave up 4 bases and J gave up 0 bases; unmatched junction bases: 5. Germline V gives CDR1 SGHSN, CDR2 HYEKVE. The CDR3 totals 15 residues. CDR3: CASSLRLGGSYEQYF. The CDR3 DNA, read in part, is TGTGCCAGCTCCCTCCGACTGGGGGGCTCCTATGAACAGTAC.